A single sample is the source of the 14 T cell receptor beta chains below, sequenced in a study of blood T cell repertoires in COVID-19. Profiled with immunoSEQ multiplex PCR; TCRdb holds only in-frame clones, not every one. In the table there are around 450,000 clones, 75% to 90% of which are singletons. Specimen: PBMCs or T cells enriched from blood (not recorded which). Source of these receptors: a woman under 30 who had recovered from COVID-19.

The V call is TRBV6-5, the J call TRBJ1-3; D perhaps matches TRBD1 (6 bases). The CDR3 consists of 15 residues. From germline, CDR1 is MNHEY and CDR2 SVGAGI. Trimming removed 6 bases from V and 2 bases from J, with 14 bases in between. The CDR3 DNA reads as TGTGCCAGCAGATCTAACACAGGGCCTGGAAACACCATATATTTT. Its translation is CASRSNTGPGNTIYF.

The chain has TRBV28 and TRBJ1-6; 9 positions agree with TRBD1. Germline V gene sequence: CDR1 MDHEN, CDR2 SYDVKM. V was pared by 4 bases and J by 8 bases, with 15 bases of the junction left unmatched. This CDR3 spans 18 amino acids. This CDR3 reads CASSSPYLGQGLDSPLHF. CDR3 DNA sequence: TGTGCCAGCAGTTCCCCCTATCTCGGACAGGGGTTGGATTCACCCCTCCACTTT.

The chain couples TRBV5-1 to TRBJ1-2; no definite D call. Germline V lookup: CDR1 SGHRS, CDR2 YFSETQ. V dropped 0 bases and J dropped 7 bases, with 10 bases sitting between them. The CDR3 totals 13 residues. CDR3 loop: CASSLDLGFGYTF. CDR3 sequence (DNA): TGCGCCAGCAGCTTGGATCTAGGATTTGGCTACACCTTC.

The table lists this clone with a few counts. This specimen includes other DNA sequences encoding the same CDR3. This sequence joins TRBV3-1 (or the pseudogene TRBV3-2) and TRBJ1-1; D is unresolved. The CDR3 loop spans 14 amino acids. Germline V gene data show CDR1 as LGHDT and CDR2 as YNNKEL (reference sequence). Trimming removed 0 bases at V and 0 bases at J, with 5 bases between. This CDR3 reads CASSQEGLNTEAFF. CDR3 DNA: TGTGCCAGCAGCCAAGAGGGCCTGAACACTGAAGCTTTCTTT.

This chain links TRBV7-2 with TRBJ2-5; TRBD1 matches 7 bases. Germline V gene sequence: CDR1 SGHTA, CDR2 FQGNSA. CDR3 size: 13 residues. V lost 3 bases to trimming and J lost 7 bases; unmatched junction nucleotides: 5. The DNA of the CDR3 is TGTGCCAGCAGCTTTGACAGGGATCGGACCCAGTACTTC. This gives the protein CASSFDRDRTQYF.

CDR3: CASSHSTGQGETQYF. CDR3 bases: TGTGCCAGCAGCCATTCGACGGGACAGGGGGAGACCCAGTACTTC. The chain joins TRBV3-1 (or the pseudogene TRBV3-2) to TRBJ2-5; 10 positions match TRBD1. With 3 bases clipped from V and 5 bases from J, the junction kept 6 bases outside the gene matches. This CDR3 contains 15 residues. Germline V CDR1 and CDR2: LGHDT, YNNKEL (reference sequence).

The gene calls are TRBV2 and TRBJ2-3; 12 positions agree with TRBD2. Germline trimming cut 6 bases from V and 3 bases from J; bases unmatched to any gene: 7. The germline V gene has CDR1 SNHLY and CDR2 FYNNEI. The CDR3 spans 16 residues. The CDR3 DNA follows: TGTGCCAGCAGGGCGCTAGCGGGGGGGCGGACAGATACGCAGTATTTT. Translation gives CASRALAGGRTDTQYF.

The V and J genes are TRBV7-9 and TRBJ1-2; possible D gene TRBD1, 5 bases. This CDR3 region has 15 residues. Looked up from germline, CDR1 is SEHNR and CDR2 is FQNEAQ (reference sequence). V was shortened by 1 base and J by 3 bases, with 12 bases between the two germline ends. The CDR3: CASSLDWAGYYGYTF. CDR3 coding DNA: TGTGCCAGCAGCTTAGATTGGGCAGGGTACTATGGCTACACCTTC.

The chain combines TRBV29-1 with TRBJ2-5; 7 bases align to TRBD2. This CDR3 has 14 residues. The V gene end was trimmed by 0 bases and the J gene end by 3 bases; junction bases not matched to a gene: 4. Germline V gene data show CDR1 as SQVTM and CDR2 as ANQGSEA. The CDR3 sequence is CSVEEAGWEETQYF. The CDR3 bases are TGCAGCGTTGAAGAAGCGGGGTGGGAAGAGACCCAGTACTTC.

This chain joins TRBV2 and TRBJ1-6, with D unclear. The V gene lost 5 bases and the J gene lost 6 bases, with 14 bases spanning the gap. CDR1 is SNHLY and CDR2 is FYNNEI in the germline V gene. This CDR3 comprises 15 residues. CDR3 nucleotide sequence: TGTGCCAGCAGTCCTACTGACTCGGTTAATTCACCCCTCCACTTT. Translated: CASSPTDSVNSPLHF.

Here the CDR3 reads CASSPGHFMNTEAFF. The CDR3 DNA is TGCGCCAGCAGCCCCGGACATTTTATGAACACTGAAGCTTTCTTT. The V and J genes are TRBV5-1 and TRBJ1-1; D possibly corresponds to TRBD1 (5 bases). CDR3 length: 15 residues. Trimming stripped 4 bases from V and 0 bases from J, with 13 bases between. Germline values: CDR1 SGHRS, CDR2 YFSETQ.

J is TRBJ1-4 and V is TRBV7-9; tentative D call: TRBD1 (6 bases). Germline CDR1 reads SEHNR; CDR2 reads FQNEAQ (reference sequence). The CDR3 runs 16 residues. V lost 5 bases to trimming and J lost 0 bases, with 13 bases between them. CDR3 loop: CASSPRQDATNEKLFF. The CDR3 nucleotides are TGTGCCAGCAGCCCCAGACAGGACGCAACTAATGAAAAACTGTTTTTT.

The chain uses TRBV5-1 and TRBJ2-7; D uncertain. This CDR3 contains 14 residues. Trimming took 0 bases from V and 2 from J, leaving 9 bases between them. Looked up from germline, CDR1 is SGHRS and CDR2 is YFSETQ. This chain's CDR3 is CASSLERNTYEQYF. Here the CDR3 DNA reads TGCGCCAGCAGCTTGGAAAGAAACACCTACGAGCAGTACTTC.

The V call is TRBV30, the J call TRBJ2-2; D possibly corresponds to TRBD1 (6 bases). The CDR3 is made up of 15 amino acids. The germline CDR1 and CDR2 sequences are GTSNPN and SVGIG (reference sequence). Trimming stripped 4 bases from V and 3 bases from J, with 15 bases between. The chain's CDR3 is CAWTEGRGYTGELFF. The CDR3, as DNA: TGTGCCTGGACCGAAGGCAGGGGCTACACCGGGGAGCTGTTTTTT.